This TCR beta chain was recorded in a study of a mutant IDH1 vaccine in newly diagnosed glioma. At the level of the study: Vaccination began 4-6 weeks post radiotherapy alone, or with temozolomide cycles. Previous treatment comprised radiotherapy, temozolomide, or both, mostly both.

Findings of the study overall: Among all patients, vaccine-induced immune responses occurred in around 94%.

Sequenced by immunoSEQ multiplex PCR; TCRdb stores in-frame clones only, minus some. The sample includes tens of thousands of clones, roughly 82% of them seen just once. With respect to this clone: Its antigen is not known.

The time point is: week 47, end of study. Vaccine doses each comprised 300 ug of mutant IDH1 20-mer peptide, with topical imiquimod. At weeks 1, 3, 5, 7, 11, 15, 19 and 23, patients received a vaccination, eight in all. The CDR3 runs 15 residues. Trimming removed 2 bases from V and 1 base from J, with 12 bases in between. CDR1 and CDR2 (germline): ENHRY, SYGVKD. Sequencing was performed on PBMCs, taken from a glioma patient whose treatment included an IDH1 peptide vaccine. The V and J genes are TRBV10-3 and TRBJ2-7; D remains unclear. The sequence was collected from a man aged 40-49 years with glioma. The CDR3 is CAISEDGTASYEQYF. The CDR3 bases are TGTGCCATCAGTGAGGACGGCACGGCATCCTACGAGCAGTACTTC.